The present T cell receptor beta chain was sequenced within a study of blood T cell repertoires in COVID-19 (TCRdb year 2020). About the investigation overall: Samples from collaborators originated in the United States, Italy and Spain and spanned both the acute and convalescent phases of COVID-19. The dataset comprised deeply sampled blood TCRbeta repertoires from subjects exposed to, actively infected with, or recovered from COVID-19. The sample metadata nearly always contained a de-identified subject ID, COVID-19 status, age in years and sex. The prospective study material was composed of cDNA or gDNA derived from T cells, B-cell-depleted T cells, or PBMCs. Samples were obtained from the ongoing ImmuneRACE study (first 160 participants) and from some 1,300 subjects provided by 6 global collaborators. The repertoires were released in a freely available public database intended as a resource for research on the immune response to SARS-CoV-2. HLA class I and class II types, where available, came from metadata supplied by the sample provider rather than from assay-based typing. The paper's findings and limits, for the study overall: Clinical and demographic metadata were provided uncurated, with the amount varying by source and participant.

In the prospective study, participants were about 18 to 100 years old, resided in around 25 geographic areas of the United States, and were enrolled through a virtual design. To assign participants to cohorts, the prospective study relied on clinical history that participants themselves reported in a screening survey and a study questionnaire. Exposed participants had been in contact, within 2 weeks of entering the study, with a person who had a PCR-confirmed or clinician-diagnosed case of COVID-19. Mobile phlebotomists in the prospective study collected whole blood, serum and a nasopharyngeal or oropharyngeal swab from every participant. Participants in the prospective study had the option to provide additional blood draws and questionnaires over a roughly 2-month period. Blood samples from the prospective study were shipped frozen or at room temperature prior to DNA extraction. The immunoSEQ Assay, a bias-controlled multiplex PCR, was used to amplify TCRbeta CDR3 regions from genomic DNA. As for the original processing: The number of nucleated cells in each sample was estimated from the amplification of reference gene primers within the assay. Sequence reads were collapsed and filtered to measure the absolute abundance of every unique TCRbeta CDR3 rearrangement. For each sample, productive Simpson clonality was calculated as the square root of Simpson's diversity index across productive rearrangements. As stored in TCRdb, this immuneACCESS dataset retains in-frame rearrangements with V and J assigned. A fraction of the clones does not appear; measured against another copy, unresolved V genes explain less than half of the discrepancy, and the remainder lacks a known reason. D and trimming were read from the DNA, whereas the V and J calls and clone size are those reported in that table. For this sample there are roughly 200,000 clones; 75% to 90% appear just once. The top ten constitute 3.5% to 5.5% of the sample.

Regarding this clone: This receptor's antigen is unknown. No base-level quality is on record; no much larger clone is a single base apart.

The germline V gene gives CDR1 as SGHVS and CDR2 as FNYEAQ. From V the trimming removes 5 bases and from J it removes 4 bases, while the gene matches leave 14 bases of the junction unaccounted for. The CDR3 contains 18 residues, cysteine and phenylalanine counted. Only the CDR3 DNA is retained, 54 bases long and in frame from the first base. This chain joins TRBV7-6 to TRBJ2-3, with 11 middle bases fitting TRBD2. This receptor was obtained from a woman aged 25 to 39 who had been exposed to COVID-19. The sequenced material came from PBMCs or T cells enriched from blood (not recorded which). Here is the DNA: TGTGCCAGCAGCCCAACTCTTACGGGGGGACTAGCGGCAGATACGCAGTATTTT. Its translation reads: CASSPTLTGGLAADTQYF.